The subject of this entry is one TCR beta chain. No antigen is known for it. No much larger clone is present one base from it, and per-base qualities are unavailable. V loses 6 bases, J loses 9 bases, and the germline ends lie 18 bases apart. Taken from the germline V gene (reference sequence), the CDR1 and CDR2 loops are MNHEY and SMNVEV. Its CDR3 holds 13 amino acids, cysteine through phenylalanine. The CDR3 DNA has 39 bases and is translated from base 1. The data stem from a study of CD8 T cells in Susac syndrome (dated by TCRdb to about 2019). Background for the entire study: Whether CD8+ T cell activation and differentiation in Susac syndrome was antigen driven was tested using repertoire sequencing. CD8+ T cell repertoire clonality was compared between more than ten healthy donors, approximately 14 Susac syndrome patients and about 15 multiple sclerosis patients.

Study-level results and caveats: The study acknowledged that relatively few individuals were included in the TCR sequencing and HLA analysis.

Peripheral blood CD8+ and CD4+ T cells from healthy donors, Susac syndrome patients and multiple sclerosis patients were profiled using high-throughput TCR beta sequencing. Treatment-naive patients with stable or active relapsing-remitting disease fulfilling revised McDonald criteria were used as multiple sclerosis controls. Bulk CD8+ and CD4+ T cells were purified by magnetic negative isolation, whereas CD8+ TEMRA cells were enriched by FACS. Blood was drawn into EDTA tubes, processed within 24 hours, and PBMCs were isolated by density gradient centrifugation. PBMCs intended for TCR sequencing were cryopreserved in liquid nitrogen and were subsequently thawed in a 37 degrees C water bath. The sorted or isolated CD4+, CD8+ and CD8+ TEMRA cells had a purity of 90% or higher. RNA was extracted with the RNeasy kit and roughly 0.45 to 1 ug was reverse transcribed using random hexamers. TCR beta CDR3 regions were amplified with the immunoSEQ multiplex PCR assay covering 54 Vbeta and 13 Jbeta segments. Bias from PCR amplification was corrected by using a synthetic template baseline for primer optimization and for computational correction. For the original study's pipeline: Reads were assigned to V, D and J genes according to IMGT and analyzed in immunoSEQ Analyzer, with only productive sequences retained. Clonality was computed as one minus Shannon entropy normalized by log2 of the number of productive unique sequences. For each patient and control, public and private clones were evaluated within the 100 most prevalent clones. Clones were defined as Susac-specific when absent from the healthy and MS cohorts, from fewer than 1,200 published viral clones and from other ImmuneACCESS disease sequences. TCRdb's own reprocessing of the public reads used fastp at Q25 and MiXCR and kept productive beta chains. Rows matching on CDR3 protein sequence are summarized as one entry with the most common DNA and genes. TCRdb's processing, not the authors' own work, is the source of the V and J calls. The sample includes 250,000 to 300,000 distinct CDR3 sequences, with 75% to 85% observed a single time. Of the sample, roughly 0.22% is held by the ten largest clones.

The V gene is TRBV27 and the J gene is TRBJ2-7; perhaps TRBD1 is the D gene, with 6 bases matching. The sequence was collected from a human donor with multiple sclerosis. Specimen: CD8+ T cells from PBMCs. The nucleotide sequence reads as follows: TGTGCCAGCAGCCGACAGGAGCCTACCCCGCAGTACTTC. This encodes CASSRQEPTPQYF.